The 17 T cell receptor beta chains listed next were all sequenced from one sample in a study of blood T cell repertoires in COVID-19 (dated by TCRdb to about 2020). The library was built by means of the immunoSEQ multiplex PCR assay. TCRdb holds this immuneACCESS table with in-frame rearrangements only. Some clones are missing; in checked studies, unresolved V genes explain under half, and the rest has no known cause. For this sample there are 50,000 to 75,000 clones; more than 70% appear just once. The ten biggest clones cover approximately 7.2% of the sample. Sequenced: peripheral blood. The source is a man in his fifties or sixties with acute or convalescent COVID-19.

The chain links TRBV6-5 to TRBJ2-5; tentatively, D is TRBD1 (5 bases). The CDR3 totals 14 residues. Between the trimmed V and J ends, which lost 6 bases and 4 bases, there was a span of 15 bases. CDR1 is MNHEY and CDR2 is SVGAGI in the germline V gene. CDR3 region: CASRPRVVVETQYF. CDR3 coding DNA: TGTGCCAGCAGACCCAGGGTGGTTGTAGAGACCCAGTACTTC.

The chain is built from TRBV6-1 and TRBJ1-5; D might be TRBD1 (5 bases). Germline CDR1 and CDR2: MNHNS and SASEGT. CDR3 length: 16 residues. V dropped 3 bases and J dropped 12 bases, with 24 bases sitting between them. The CDR3 region has the DNA TGTGCCAGCAGTGAGGAGTTGTTGGGCGTGTTAGGGGACCAGCATTTT. This sequence encodes CASSEELLGVLGDQHF.

This chain uses TRBV11-3 with TRBJ2-6; 7 nucleotides match TRBD1. V gave up 5 bases and J gave up 3 bases; unmatched junction bases: 7. The CDR3 extends over 16 amino acids. Germline CDR1 SGHNT, CDR2 YENEEA. The CDR3 DNA reads as TGTGCCAGCAGCCTATCTACAGGGGTTGGGGCCAACGTCCTGACTTTC. It translates to CASSLSTGVGANVLTF.

The chain has TRBV5-5 and TRBJ2-7, with 7 bases identical to TRBD1. From germline, CDR1 is SGHKS and CDR2 YYEKEE (reference sequence). The junction had 7 bases not matched to a gene; V was cut back by 4 bases and J by 6 bases. This CDR3 is built from 13 residues. The CDR3, as DNA: TGTGCCAGCAGCCGACAGGGCTTAGGCGAGCAGTACTTC. Translated: CASSRQGLGEQYF.

CDR3 sequence reads: CASSLSGLKNTEAFF. The CDR3 region has the DNA TGTGCCAGCAGCCTTTCGGGACTGAAGAACACTGAAGCTTTCTTT. J is TRBJ1-1 and V is TRBV9; TRBD1 might be the D (5 bases). The CDR3 consists of 15 residues. Trimming stripped 4 bases from V and 1 base from J, with 14 bases between. CDR1 is SGDLS, CDR2 YYNGEE, per germline. The full variable domain, in which reference TRBV9 and TRBJ1-1 provide the parts outside the CDR3, is DSGVTQTPKHLITATGQRVTLRCSPRSGDLSVYWYQQSLDQGLQFLIQYYNGEERAKGNILERFSAQQFPDLHSELNLSSLELGDSALYFCASSLSGLKNTEAFFGQGTRLTVV.

The chain couples TRBV7-9 to TRBJ1-5, with 7 bases fitting TRBD1. The junction had 3 bases not matched to a gene; V was cut back by 1 base and J by 3 bases. Germline V lookup: CDR1 SEHNR, CDR2 FQNEAQ (reference sequence). This CDR3 contains 15 residues. CDR3 in amino acids: CASSLEGGNNQPQHF. CDR3 nucleotides: TGTGCCAGCAGCTTAGAAGGGGGCAACAATCAGCCCCAGCATTTT. The variable domain in full, completed from reference TRBV7-9 and TRBJ1-5, reads DTGVSQNPRHKITKRGQNVTFRCDPISEHNRLYWYRQTLGQGPEFLTYFQNEAQLEKSRLLSDRFSAERPKGSFSTLEIQRTEQGDSAMYLCASSLEGGNNQPQHFGDGTRLSIL.

The V call is TRBV27, the J call TRBJ1-3; D is uncertain. The CDR3 is made up of 14 amino acids. Germline lookup yields CDR1 MNHEY and CDR2 SMNVEV (reference sequence). The ends were cut back, 7 bases at V and 0 bases at J, with 10 bases in the middle. CDR3 in DNA: TGTGCCAGCATGAGGGCTCCCTCTGGAAACACCATATATTTT. This encodes CASMRAPSGNTIYF.

The chain employs TRBV14 and TRBJ1-2; the D gene is possibly TRBD1 (5 bases). The CDR3 is 14 amino acids. Germline V gives CDR1 SGHDN, CDR2 FVKESK. The V end was cut by 3 bases, the J end by 3 bases, with 11 bases between. The CDR3 DNA follows: TGTGCCAGCAGCCATAAGGCGGGGGACTATGGCTACACCTTC. It specifies CASSHKAGDYGYTF.

The V call is TRBV7-9, the J call TRBJ1-3; 8 bases agree with TRBD1. Germline V gene data show CDR1 as SEHNR and CDR2 as FQNEAQ (reference sequence). The J segment lost 4 bases and the V segment lost 6 bases, leaving 8 bases of the junction unmatched. This CDR3 comprises 15 residues. The CDR3 bases are TGTGCCAGCAGGCCGGGACAGGCGGCCGGAAACACCATATATTTT. It encodes CASRPGQAAGNTIYF. The entire variable domain, with the rest obtained from reference TRBV7-9 and TRBJ1-3, is as follows: DTGVSQNPRHKITKRGQNVTFRCDPISEHNRLYWYRQTLGQGPEFLTYFQNEAQLEKSRLLSDRFSAERPKGSFSTLEIQRTEQGDSAMYLCASRPGQAAGNTIYFGEGSWLTVV.

The chain combines TRBV25-1 with TRBJ1-4; D perhaps matches TRBD1 (6 bases). CDR1 and CDR2 from the germline V gene are MGHDK and SYGVNS. V lost 1 base, J lost 7 bases, and 19 bases lay in between. CDR3 size: 17 residues. This chain's CDR3 is CASSESGRGPNGEKLFF. In nucleotides, the CDR3 is TGTGCCAGCAGTGAATCAGGCAGGGGACCTAACGGTGAAAAACTGTTTTTT.

The chain joins TRBV19 to TRBJ2-1; 7 bases fit TRBD2. This CDR3 has 13 residues. Trimming removed 7 bases from V and 10 bases from J; junction bases left unmatched: 10. Germline assignment: CDR1 LNHDA and CDR2 SQIVND (reference sequence). The CDR3 DNA is TGTGCCAGTAAGCGGGGTCCCGGCAACGAGCAGTTCTTC. The encoded protein is CASKRGPGNEQFF.

J is TRBJ1-2 and V is TRBV6-5; 11 nucleotides line up with TRBD1. Trimming cost V 5 bases and J 3 bases; bases outside gene matches: 2. CDR1 and CDR2 (germline): MNHEY, SVGAGI. The CDR3 covers 14 residues. CDR3 amino acids: CASSQDRGHYGYTF. The CDR3 DNA reads as TGTGCCAGCAGTCAGGACAGGGGGCACTATGGCTACACCTTC.

This chain links TRBV5-5 with TRBJ2-1, with D maybe TRBD2 (6 bases). The germline V and J ends were trimmed by 4 bases and 0 bases, with 14 bases remaining between them. The germline V gene has CDR1 SGHKS and CDR2 YYEKEE (reference sequence). CDR3 length equals 16 residues. The CDR3 DNA sequence: TGTGCCAGCAGCCCTAGCGACGAGAGCTCCTACAATGAGCAGTTCTTC. This translates into CASSPSDESSYNEQFF.

The gene calls are TRBV12-2 and TRBJ2-7; TRBD1, the D gene given by the table, was not confirmed from the DNA. TRBV12-2 is assigned pseudogene status. The CDR3 sequence is 18 residues long. The CDR3 reads CASRLACPRQGSCHEQYF. The CDR3 DNA reads as TGTGCAAGTCGCTTAGCATGCCCCCGCCAGGGAAGTTGCCACGAGCAGTACTTC.

This clone was observed once. The chain uses TRBV7-9 and TRBJ2-7; 8 nucleotides match TRBD1. CDR3 length: 18 amino acids. Trimming removed 1 base from V and 5 bases from J; junction bases left unmatched: 16. The V gene's germline CDR1 is SEHNR and CDR2 FQNEAQ (reference sequence). The CDR3: CASSLGELERAGGHEQYF. CDR3 DNA: TGTGCCAGCAGCTTAGGAGAACTCGAGAGGGCAGGGGGCCACGAGCAGTACTTC. The variable domain in full, completed from reference TRBV7-9 and TRBJ2-7, reads DTGVSQNPRHKITKRGQNVTFRCDPISEHNRLYWYRQTLGQGPEFLTYFQNEAQLEKSRLLSDRFSAERPKGSFSTLEIQRTEQGDSAMYLCASSLGELERAGGHEQYFGPGTRLTVT.

This chain joins TRBV5-4 and TRBJ2-1, with 10 bases that match TRBD2. Germline V lookup: CDR1 SGHNT, CDR2 YYREEE (reference sequence). The V and J ends lost 2 bases and 0 bases, in that order; junction bases with no gene match: 5. CDR3 size: 17 residues. The CDR3 is CASSFPSGGLSYNEQFF. The CDR3, as DNA: TGTGCCAGCAGCTTTCCTAGCGGGGGCCTCTCCTACAATGAGCAGTTCTTC. The full variable domain, completed using reference TRBV5-4 and TRBJ2-1, is ETGVTQSPTHLIKTRGQQVTLRCSSQSGHNTVSWYQQALGQGPQFIFQYYREEENGRGNFPPRFSGLQFPNYSSELNVNALELDDSALYLCASSFPSGGLSYNEQFFGPGTRLTVL.

The chain employs TRBV19 and TRBJ2-3; a possible D gene is TRBD1 (6 bases). The germline V gene encodes CDR1 LNHDA and CDR2 SQIVND (reference sequence). The CDR3 has 15 residues. This CDR3 is CEGGRPIVSTDTQYF. Written as DNA, the CDR3 is TGTGAAGGGGGTCGCCCAATAGTTAGCACAGATACGCAGTATTTT.